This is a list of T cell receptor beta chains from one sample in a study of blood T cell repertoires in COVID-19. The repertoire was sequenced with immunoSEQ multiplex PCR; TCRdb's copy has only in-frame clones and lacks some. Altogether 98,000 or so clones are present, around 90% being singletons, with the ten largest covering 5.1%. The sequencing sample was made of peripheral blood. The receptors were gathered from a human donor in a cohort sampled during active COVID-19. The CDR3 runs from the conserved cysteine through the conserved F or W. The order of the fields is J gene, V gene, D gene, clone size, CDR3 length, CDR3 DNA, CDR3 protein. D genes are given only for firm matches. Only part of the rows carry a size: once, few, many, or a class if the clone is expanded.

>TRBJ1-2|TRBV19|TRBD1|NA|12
TGTGCCAGTACTGGACAGGCCTATGGCTACACCTTC
CASTGQAYGYTF
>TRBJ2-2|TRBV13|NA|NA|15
TGTGCCAGCCAAAAGGGGCCCCTCGAGACCGGGGAGCTGTTTTTT
CASQKGPLETGELFF
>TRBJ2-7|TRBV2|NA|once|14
TGTGCCAGCAGGGCCTATAGCGGCCCCTACGAGCAGTACTTC
CASRAYSGPYEQYF
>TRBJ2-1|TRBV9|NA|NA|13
TGTGCCAGCAGCGTAGTAAGCAACAATGAGCAGTTCTTC
CASSVVSNNEQFF
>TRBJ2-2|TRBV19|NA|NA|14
TGTGCCAGTAGTATAAGGAGGCAAACCGGGGAGCTGTTTTTT
CASSIRRQTGELFF
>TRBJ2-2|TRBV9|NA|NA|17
TGTGCCAGCAGCGTAGGTGGACACACTTTGAACACCGGGGAGCTGTTTTTT
CASSVGGHTLNTGELFF
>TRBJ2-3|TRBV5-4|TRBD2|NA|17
TGTGCCAGCAGCCCTCGGACTAGCGGGGGAGGCACAGATACGCAGTATTTT
CASSPRTSGGGTDTQYF
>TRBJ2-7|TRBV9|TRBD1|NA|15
TGTGCCAGCAGCGTAGAGGGGGCAGGTTCCTACGAGCAGTACTTC
CASSVEGAGSYEQYF
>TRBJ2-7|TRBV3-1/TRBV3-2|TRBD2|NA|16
TGTGCCAGCAGCCAAGTCGGTCTAGCGGCGGCCTACGAGCAGTACTTC
CASSQVGLAAAYEQYF
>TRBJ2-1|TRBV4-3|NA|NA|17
TGCGCCAGCAGCCAAGATGTTCCAGAAAATAACTACAATGAGCAGTTCTTC
CASSQDVPENNYNEQFF
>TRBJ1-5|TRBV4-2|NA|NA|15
TGTGCCAGCAGCCAAGACAGGGTTAGCAATCAGCCCCAGCATTTT
CASSQDRVSNQPQHF
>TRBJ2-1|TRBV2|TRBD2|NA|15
TGTGCCAGCAGTGAAGGACTAGCGGGAGTTGATGAGCAGTTCTTC
CASSEGLAGVDEQFF
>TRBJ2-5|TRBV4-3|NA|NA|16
TGCGCCAGCAGCCAAGACGGACTGGTCCTCCAAGAGACCCAGTACTTC
CASSQDGLVLQETQYF
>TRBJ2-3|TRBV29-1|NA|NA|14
TGCAGCGTTGTCGGGGGGCTACATACAGATACGCAGTATTTT
CSVVGGLHTDTQYF
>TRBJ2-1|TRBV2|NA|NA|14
TGTGCCAGCAGTCCAATCCTAGGAGTCAATGAGCAGTTCTTC
CASSPILGVNEQFF
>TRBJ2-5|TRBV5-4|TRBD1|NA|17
TGTGCCAGCAGCTTGGGCGGGGGACAGGGAGGTATACAGACCCAGTACTTC
CASSLGGGQGGIQTQYF
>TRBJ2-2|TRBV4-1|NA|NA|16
TGCGCCAGCAGCCTACCGGGACTTGGCGGGACCGGGGAGCTGTTTTTT
CASSLPGLGGTGELFF
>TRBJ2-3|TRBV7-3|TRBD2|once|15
TGTGCCAGCAGCTTCGCTAGCGGGGGCTCGGATACGCAGTATTTT
CASSFASGGSDTQYF
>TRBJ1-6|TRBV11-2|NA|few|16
TGTGCCAGCAGCCCTGGACAGAGCTCCTATAATTCACCCCTCCACTTT
CASSPGQSSYNSPLHF
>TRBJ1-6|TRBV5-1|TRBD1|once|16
TGCGCCAGCAGCTGGACAGGGGGCACCTATAATTCACCCCTCCACTTT
CASSWTGGTYNSPLHF
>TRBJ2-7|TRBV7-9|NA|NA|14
TGTGCCAGCAGCTTACAGACAGGTGACTACGAGCAGTACTTC
CASSLQTGDYEQYF
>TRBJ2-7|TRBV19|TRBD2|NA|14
TGTGCCAGTAGTGGGACTAGTCGTCCCTACGAGCAGTACTTC
CASSGTSRPYEQYF
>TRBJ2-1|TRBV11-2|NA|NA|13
TGTGCCAGCAGCTTAGGAGAGGGATTTGAGCAGTTCTTC
CASSLGEGFEQFF
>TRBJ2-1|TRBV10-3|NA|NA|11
TGTGCCATCAGTAATATCGGTGAGCAGTTCTTC
CAISNIGEQFF